This T cell receptor beta chain was identified in a study of blood T cells in healthy people across ages. Study-wide results and limits: The study lacked donor CMV status, which possibly confounded expanded clonotype changes. Across the age range, TCR beta diversity per million T cells fell in a roughly linear way.

Each of the donors had 9 to 10 milliliters of peripheral blood drawn into EDTA-treated Vacutainer tubes. Samples each yielded at least 5 micrograms of total RNA. Of note for this clonotype: The target antigen is unknown.

Germline V gene data show CDR1 as LNHDA and CDR2 as SQIVND (reference sequence). The CDR3 is made up of 16 amino acids. V trimming: 3 bases; J trimming: 11 bases; junction bases outside the gene matches: 14. Alongside a J-beta primer mix, a sample-barcoded 5' primer served in a second PCR lasting roughly 7 to 11 cycles. TCRdb reprocessed the 5' RACE reads via MiXCR and lists one record per CDR3 protein. The sample has under 1,000,000 distinct CDR3 sequences; around 45% are singletons. Material: blood. The source of this sequence is an elderly man in good health. The rearrangement joins TRBV19 to TRBJ2-3; the match to TRBD2 covers 10 bases. The CDR3 DNA reads as TGTGCCAGTAGTATGCAAGCGGGAGGGCGTTCAGGGATGCAGTATTTT. It encodes CASSMQAGGRSGMQYF.